The subject of this entry is one TCR beta chain. Its matching antigen is unknown. The CDR3 is 15 residues long. From germline, CDR1 is MNHEY and CDR2 SVGEGT. Trimming shortened V by 2 bases and J by 0 bases, and 9 bases separated the two germline ends. This entry is derived from a study of T cells after yellow fever vaccination. The study, taken as a whole, reports: Of the clonotypes, a small share occurred in both CD4 and CD8 compartments. Abundant bulk-derived clonotypes could contaminate FACS-sorted repertoires.

Template-switching 5'RACE yielded the TCR cDNA; a universal primer site and UMIs were added in the process. TCRdb called the 5' RACE reads again in MiXCR, with one record for every CDR3 protein. The data contain 200,000 to 300,000 distinct CDR3 sequences, roughly 13% of them seen just once; the ten biggest clones take up roughly 0.5%. The V and J genes are TRBV6-2 or TRBV6-3 and TRBJ2-3, with D possibly matching TRBD2 (6 bases). The origin of this receptor is a young man who received the YFV17D yellow fever vaccine. The specimen was CD4+ T cells sorted from PBMCs, collected 45 days after the yellow fever booster vaccination. CDR3 nucleotide sequence: TGTGCCAGCAGTTACATCGGGACTAGCACAGATACGCAGTATTTT. Translation gives CASSYIGTSTDTQYF.